This T cell receptor beta chain came from a study of cytomegalovirus exposure and HLA in healthy donors. Primers for the PCR totalled 60 Vbeta and 13 Jbeta. TCRdb's table, derived via immunoSEQ multiplex PCR, lists solely in-frame clones and lacks some. The repertoire holds roughly 140,000 clones, with nearly 85% as singletons. Germline V CDR1 and CDR2: LGHNA, YSLEER. CDR3 size: 14 residues. This chain links TRBV4-3 with TRBJ2-5, with TRBD2 identical over 8 bases. The J call is doubtful: the DNA matches TRBJ2-7 better. This clonotype was obtained from a male donor in good health and CMV-seronegative. The sample taken for sequencing was PBMCs. CDR3 in amino acids: CASSQGLANYEQYF. The CDR3 nucleotides are TGCGCCAGCAGCCAAGGACTAGCGAACTACGAGCAGTACTTC.